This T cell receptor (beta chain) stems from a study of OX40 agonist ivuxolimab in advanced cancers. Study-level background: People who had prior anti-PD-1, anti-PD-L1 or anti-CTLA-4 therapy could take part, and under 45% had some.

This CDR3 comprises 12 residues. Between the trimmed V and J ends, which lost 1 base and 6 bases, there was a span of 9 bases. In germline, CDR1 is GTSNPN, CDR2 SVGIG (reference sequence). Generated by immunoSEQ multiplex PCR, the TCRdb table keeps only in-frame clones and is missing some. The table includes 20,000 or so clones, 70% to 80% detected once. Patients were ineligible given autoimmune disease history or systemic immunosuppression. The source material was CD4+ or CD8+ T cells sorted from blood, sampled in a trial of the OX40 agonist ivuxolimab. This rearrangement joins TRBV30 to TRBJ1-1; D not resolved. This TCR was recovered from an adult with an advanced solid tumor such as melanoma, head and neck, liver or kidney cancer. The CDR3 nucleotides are TGTGCCTGGAGTGACCCTGGGGCTGAAGCTTTCTTT. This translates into CAWSDPGAEAFF.